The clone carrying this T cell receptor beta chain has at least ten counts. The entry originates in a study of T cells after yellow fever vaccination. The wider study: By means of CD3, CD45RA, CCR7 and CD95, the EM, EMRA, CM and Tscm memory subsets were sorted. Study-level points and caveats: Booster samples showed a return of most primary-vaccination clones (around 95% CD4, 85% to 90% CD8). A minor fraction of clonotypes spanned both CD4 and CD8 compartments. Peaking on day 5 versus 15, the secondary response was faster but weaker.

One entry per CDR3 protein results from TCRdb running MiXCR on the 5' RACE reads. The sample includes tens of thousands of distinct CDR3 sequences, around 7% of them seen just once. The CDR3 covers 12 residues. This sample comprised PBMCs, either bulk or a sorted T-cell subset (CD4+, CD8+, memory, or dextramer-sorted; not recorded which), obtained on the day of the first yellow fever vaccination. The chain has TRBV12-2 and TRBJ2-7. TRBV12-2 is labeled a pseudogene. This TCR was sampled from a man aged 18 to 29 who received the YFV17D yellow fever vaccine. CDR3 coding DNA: TGTGCAAGTCGCTTACACTCCTACGAGCAGTACGTC. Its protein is CASRLHSYEQYV.